Below, one TCR beta chain is given with its context. Its specificity is unknown. TCRdb's copy holds only in-frame clones and misses some; the assay was immunoSEQ multiplex PCR. The sample gives about 140,000 clones, 85% to 95% of which show up once; around 3.5% is in the top ten. The record originates from a study of T cell responses to AZD1222 COVID-19 vaccine. Study-wide points: Females made up more of the donors, who were largely white British, and clonal diversity may have come out too low. Reports indicate that nearly half of spike-specific TCRs are directed at unmutated variant regions.

The sample consisted of peripheral blood, taken 28 days after the second AZD1222 dose. The TCR originated in an adult who received the AZD1222 COVID-19 vaccine.

CDR3 sequence (DNA): TGCGCCAGCAGCCCTCGACGGGACCACCTTGGGGCAGATACGCAGTATTTT. It codes for CASSPRRDHLGADTQYF. This chain links TRBV5-1 with TRBJ2-3, with D possibly called TRBD1 or TRBD2 (5 bases each). This CDR3 has 17 amino acids. The germline V gene has CDR1 SGHRS and CDR2 YFSETQ. V was trimmed by 4 bases and J by 4 bases, leaving 22 bases between them.